This is a list of T cell receptor beta chains from one sample in a study of T cell repertoires in ileal Crohn's disease. The data were produced by immunoSEQ multiplex PCR, yet TCRdb's version contains in-frame clones alone and is incomplete. The profile shows 7,000 or so clones, roughly 70% of them singletons. Sample: ileal tissue. These receptors were taken from an adult with Crohn's disease. Both conserved end residues are part of each CDR3. Fields, in order: J gene, clone size, D gene, V gene, CDR3 length, CDR3 protein, CDR3 DNA. A D gene is named only where the DNA matches it firmly. Expanded clones get a size class; other rows say once, few or many, or leave the size out.

j_gene: TRBJ2-2
abundance: NA
d_gene: NA
v_gene: TRBV19
len: 13
CDR3aa: CASNSQGGGELFF
CDR3nt: TGTGCCAGTAACAGCCAGGGTGGCGGGGAGCTGTTTTTT

j_gene: TRBJ2-1
abundance: NA
d_gene: TRBD2
v_gene: TRBV28
len: 13
CDR3aa: CASKRVVGRAWFF
CDR3nt: TGTGCCAGCAAACGTGTGGTCGGGAGGGCCTGGTTCTTC

j_gene: TRBJ1-2
abundance: NA
d_gene: NA
v_gene: TRBV29-1
len: 12
CDR3aa: CSAGGADYGYTF
CDR3nt: TGCAGCGCCGGCGGGGCAGATTATGGCTACACCTTC

j_gene: TRBJ1-1
abundance: NA
d_gene: TRBD1
v_gene: TRBV5-6
len: 16
CDR3aa: CASSLAGTGLNTEAFF
CDR3nt: TGTGCCAGCAGCTTGGCCGGGACAGGTCTGAACACTGAAGCTTTCTTT

j_gene: TRBJ2-1
abundance: NA
d_gene: NA
v_gene: TRBV9
len: 15
CDR3aa: CASSVGGGPSNEQFF
CDR3nt: TGTGCCAGCAGCGTAGGGGGGGGGCCTTCCAATGAGCAGTTCTTC

j_gene: TRBJ2-7
abundance: NA
d_gene: TRBD1
v_gene: TRBV2
len: 14
CDR3aa: CASSDLGQSYEQYF
CDR3nt: TGTGCCAGCAGTGATCTGGGACAGAGTTACGAGCAGTACTTC

j_gene: TRBJ2-5
abundance: NA
d_gene: NA
v_gene: TRBV11-2
len: 13
CDR3aa: CASSLGFRETQYF
CDR3nt: TGTGCCAGCAGCTTAGGGTTCCGGGAGACCCAGTACTTC

j_gene: TRBJ1-1
abundance: once
d_gene: NA
v_gene: TRBV19
len: 11
CDR3aa: CASTMRTEAFF
CDR3nt: TGTGCCAGTACGATGAGGACTGAAGCTTTCTTT

j_gene: TRBJ1-2
abundance: NA
d_gene: TRBD1
v_gene: TRBV27
len: 13
CDR3aa: CASSFSGGNGYTF
CDR3nt: TGTGCCAGCAGTTTTTCAGGGGGCAATGGCTACACCTTC

j_gene: TRBJ2-3
abundance: NA
d_gene: TRBD1
v_gene: TRBV5-1
len: 14
CDR3aa: CASSLTGVPDTQYF
CDR3nt: TGCGCCAGCAGCTTAACAGGGGTGCCAGATACGCAGTATTTT

j_gene: TRBJ2-3
abundance: NA
d_gene: NA
v_gene: TRBV7-9
len: 11
CDR3aa: CASSPADTQYF
CDR3nt: TGTGCCAGCAGCCCAGCAGATACGCAGTATTTT

j_gene: TRBJ2-7
abundance: NA
d_gene: NA
v_gene: TRBV2
len: 13
CDR3aa: CASGYRESYEQYF
CDR3nt: TGTGCCAGCGGATACAGGGAGTCCTACGAGCAGTACTTC

j_gene: TRBJ1-1
abundance: NA
d_gene: TRBD1
v_gene: TRBV10-3
len: 14
CDR3aa: CAIRQGAAGTEAFF
CDR3nt: TGTGCCATCAGACAGGGGGCGGCAGGCACTGAAGCTTTCTTT